The text below deals with one TCR beta chain. The data were obtained in a study of T cell changes during pregnancy in multiple sclerosis. TCRdb's copy holds only in-frame clones and misses some; the assay was immunoSEQ multiplex PCR. This table has nearly 40,000 clones, 92% appearing once. V lost 6 bases and J lost 1; bases outside the gene matches: 3. Germline-derived CDR1 and CDR2 are SNHLY and FYNNEI. CDR3 length: 13 residues. This specimen was CD4+ T cells from peripheral blood mononuclear cells, taken in the third trimester of pregnancy. V usage is TRBV2 and J usage is TRBJ2-7; TRBD2 aligns across 7 bases. The sequence derives from a female donor with multiple sclerosis, enrolled in a pregnancy study. The CDR3 region has the DNA TGTGCCAGCAGCATACTAGCGTCCTACGAGCAGTACTTC. Its translation: CASSILASYEQYF.